The rows below give T cell receptor beta chains drawn from one sample of a study of cytotoxic CD8 clonotypes in ibrutinib-treated CLL. This table comes from immunoSEQ multiplex PCR, and its TCRdb copy is limited to in-frame clones, with some not included. The table records under 200,000 clones, about four fifths of them present only once. The sample was PBMCs, taken after 24 months of ibrutinib treatment. The receptors were sampled from a human donor with chronic lymphocytic leukemia. The CDR3 runs from the conserved cysteine through the conserved F or W. Fields, in order: D gene, V gene, clone size, J gene, CDR3 protein, CDR3 DNA. A D gene is named only where the DNA matches it firmly. Not every row has a clone size; where given, it reads once, few, many or a size class.

D gene: TRBD1
V gene: TRBV2
clone size: NA
J gene: TRBJ1-5
CDR3 protein: CASRRTGYSNQPQHF
CDR3 DNA: TGTGCCAGCAGACGGACAGGGTATAGCAATCAGCCCCAGCATTTT

D gene: NA
V gene: TRBV10-3
clone size: few
J gene: TRBJ2-5
CDR3 protein: CAIRYLALWYQETQYF
CDR3 DNA: TGTGCCATCAGATACCTCGCCTTGTGGTACCAAGAGACCCAGTACTTC

D gene: TRBD1
V gene: TRBV19
clone size: NA
J gene: TRBJ1-4
CDR3 protein: CASSMMTGATNEKLFF
CDR3 DNA: TGTGCCAGTAGTATGATGACAGGGGCAACTAATGAAAAACTGTTTTTT

D gene: NA
V gene: TRBV6-4
clone size: NA
J gene: TRBJ1-1
CDR3 protein: CASSRDSQRGGNTEAFF
CDR3 DNA: TGTGCCAGCAGTAGGGACTCCCAACGAGGGGGAAACACTGAAGCTTTCTTT

D gene: NA
V gene: TRBV20-1
clone size: NA
J gene: TRBJ1-2
CDR3 protein: CSARPLGGYTF
CDR3 DNA: TGCAGTGCTAGACCGCTCGGGGGCTACACCTTC

D gene: TRBD1
V gene: TRBV29-1
clone size: NA
J gene: TRBJ2-7
CDR3 protein: CSVERPGTGLRNEQYF
CDR3 DNA: TGCAGCGTTGAGAGACCCGGGACAGGGTTGCGGAACGAGCAGTACTTC

D gene: TRBD2
V gene: TRBV7-6
clone size: NA
J gene: TRBJ2-7
CDR3 protein: CASSRTSGSYEQYF
CDR3 DNA: TGTGCCAGCAGCAGGACTAGCGGGAGCTACGAGCAGTACTTC

D gene: TRBD2
V gene: TRBV28
clone size: NA
J gene: TRBJ2-5
CDR3 protein: CASSGQGPGASGRALVTQYF
CDR3 DNA: TGTGCCAGCAGTGGACAGGGACCAGGGGCTAGCGGGAGGGCTTTGGTGACCCAGTACTTC

D gene: NA
V gene: TRBV18
clone size: NA
J gene: TRBJ1-4
CDR3 protein: CASSPGQGEKLFF
CDR3 DNA: TGTGCCAGCTCACCCGGCCAGGGTGAAAAACTGTTTTTT

D gene: NA
V gene: TRBV4-3
clone size: NA
J gene: TRBJ1-4
CDR3 protein: CASSQVRTAGLLFF
CDR3 DNA: TGCGCCAGCAGCCAAGTGAGAACGGCGGGGCTCCTGTTTTTT

D gene: TRBD2
V gene: TRBV5-6
clone size: NA
J gene: TRBJ2-7
CDR3 protein: CASSLAAGAVREQYF
CDR3 DNA: TGTGCCAGCAGCTTGGCAGCGGGAGCGGTCCGCGAGCAGTACTTC

D gene: NA
V gene: TRBV30
clone size: NA
J gene: TRBJ2-7
CDR3 protein: CAWSVDDYEQYF
CDR3 DNA: TGTGCCTGGAGTGTCGATGATTACGAGCAGTACTTC

D gene: NA
V gene: TRBV5-6
clone size: few
J gene: TRBJ2-1
CDR3 protein: CASSFSATRSYNEQFF
CDR3 DNA: TGTGCCAGCAGCTTCAGTGCGACACGCTCCTACAATGAGCAGTTCTTC

D gene: NA
V gene: TRBV28
clone size: once
J gene: TRBJ1-5
CDR3 protein: CASRTDRFNQPQHF
CDR3 DNA: TGTGCCAGCAGGACCGACAGATTCAATCAGCCCCAGCATTTT

D gene: TRBD1
V gene: TRBV5-1
clone size: NA
J gene: TRBJ2-2
CDR3 protein: CASRPGTVDTGELFF
CDR3 DNA: TGCGCCAGCAGACCTGGGACAGTCGACACCGGGGAGCTGTTTTTT

D gene: TRBD1
V gene: TRBV19
clone size: NA
J gene: TRBJ1-5
CDR3 protein: CASMRGLPNNQPQHF
CDR3 DNA: TGTGCCAGCATGAGGGGGCTACCCAACAATCAGCCCCAGCATTTT

D gene: NA
V gene: TRBV7-8
clone size: NA
J gene: TRBJ1-3
CDR3 protein: CASSSSFSGNTIYF
CDR3 DNA: TGTGCCAGCAGCTCTTCGTTCTCTGGAAACACCATATATTTT

D gene: NA
V gene: TRBV27
clone size: NA
J gene: TRBJ1-5
CDR3 protein: CASSIDGRYSNQPQHF
CDR3 DNA: TGTGCCAGCAGTATCGACGGCCGCTATAGCAATCAGCCCCAGCATTTT

D gene: TRBD2
V gene: TRBV6-1
clone size: NA
J gene: TRBJ2-7
CDR3 protein: CASSAIYLAGSSYEQYF
CDR3 DNA: TGTGCCAGCAGTGCCATATACTTAGCGGGCAGCTCCTACGAGCAGTACTTC

D gene: NA
V gene: TRBV5-1
clone size: NA
J gene: TRBJ1-1
CDR3 protein: CASSPVSYTEAFF
CDR3 DNA: TGCGCCAGCAGCCCTGTATCGTACACTGAAGCTTTCTTT

D gene: NA
V gene: TRBV6-5
clone size: NA
J gene: TRBJ1-2
CDR3 protein: CASSYEGVSLGGYTF
CDR3 DNA: TGTGCCAGCAGTTACGAGGGGGTATCCCTTGGCGGCTACACCTTC

D gene: NA
V gene: TRBV6-6
clone size: NA
J gene: TRBJ1-2
CDR3 protein: CASSSYQGSSSTF
CDR3 DNA: TGTGCCAGCAGTTCCTATCAAGGCAGCTCTAGCACCTTC

D gene: NA
V gene: TRBV9
clone size: once
J gene: TRBJ2-1
CDR3 protein: CASSGAQGSYNEQFF
CDR3 DNA: TGTGCCAGCAGCGGCGCACAGGGTTCCTACAATGAGCAGTTCTTC

D gene: NA
V gene: TRBV20-1
clone size: NA
J gene: TRBJ2-5
CDR3 protein: CSAGQETQYF
CDR3 DNA: TGCAGTGCTGGCCAAGAGACCCAGTACTTC

D gene: NA
V gene: TRBV7-9
clone size: NA
J gene: TRBJ1-2
CDR3 protein: CASSLNTNYGYTF
CDR3 DNA: TGTGCCAGCAGCTTAAACACAAACTATGGCTACACCTTC

D gene: NA
V gene: TRBV7-9
clone size: once
J gene: TRBJ2-5
CDR3 protein: CASSPRGKETQYF
CDR3 DNA: TGTGCCAGCAGCCCAAGAGGGAAGGAGACCCAGTACTTC

D gene: NA
V gene: TRBV10-3
clone size: few
J gene: TRBJ1-2
CDR3 protein: CAISDPYGYTF
CDR3 DNA: TGTGCCATCAGTGATCCCTATGGCTACACCTTC

D gene: NA
V gene: TRBV4-2
clone size: once
J gene: TRBJ2-3
CDR3 protein: CASSQDGSLSTDTQYF
CDR3 DNA: TGTGCCAGCAGCCAAGATGGGTCCCTAAGCACAGATACGCAGTATTTT

D gene: NA
V gene: TRBV11-1
clone size: NA
J gene: TRBJ2-7
CDR3 protein: CASSLGPSSYEQYF
CDR3 DNA: TGTGCCAGCAGCTTGGGTCCCTCCTCCTACGAGCAGTACTTC

D gene: NA
V gene: TRBV7-9
clone size: NA
J gene: TRBJ2-1
CDR3 protein: CASSRAVSSYNEQFF
CDR3 DNA: TGTGCCAGCAGCAGGGCAGTCAGCTCCTACAATGAGCAGTTCTTC

D gene: TRBD1
V gene: TRBV19
clone size: few
J gene: TRBJ1-5
CDR3 protein: CASSTRTGGGQPQHF
CDR3 DNA: TGTGCCAGTAGTACCCGGACAGGGGGAGGTCAGCCCCAGCATTTT

D gene: TRBD2
V gene: TRBV2
clone size: NA
J gene: TRBJ2-1
CDR3 protein: CASSDGTSGTNEQFF
CDR3 DNA: TGTGCCAGCAGTGACGGGACTAGCGGTACCAATGAGCAGTTCTTC